This T cell receptor beta chain is drawn from a study of shared clonotypes between healthy human individuals. Notes on the study in general: Generation of non-shared clonotypes was less probable than generation of clonotypes shared by all four donors.

Using immunoSEQ multiplex PCR, the repertoire was profiled, and TCRdb retains in-frame clones only, with some absent. The data contain 550,000 to 750,000 clones, just under 97% of them singletons. V lost 7 bases, J lost 3 bases, and 4 bases stayed unmatched. Germline loops: CDR1 SNHLY, CDR2 FYNNEI. The CDR3 is 13 amino acids. For this clone: Antigen specificity is unknown.

The naive CD8 population came from CD45RO-negative cells selected for CCR7, without terminally differentiated effector memory CD45RA+ cells. The sample consisted of naive CD8+ T cells sorted from blood. This rearrangement joins TRBV2 to TRBJ2-7; 9 nucleotides match TRBD1. The TCR comes from a woman aged 25 to 39 in good health. The CDR3 reads CASKQGAIYEQYF. The CDR3, as DNA: TGTGCCAGCAAACAGGGGGCGATCTACGAGCAGTACTTC. The whole variable domain, remainder taken from reference TRBV2 and TRBJ2-7, is EPEVTQTPSHQVTQMGQEVILRCVPISNHLYFYWYRQILGQKVEFLVSFYNNEISEKSEIFDDQFSVERPDGSNFTLKIRSTKLEDSAMYFCASKQGAIYEQYFGPGTRLTVT.